The entry below gives a single T cell receptor (beta chain) sequence along with its context. What it recognizes is unknown. MiXCR was run by TCRdb on the 5' RACE reads, yielding one entry per CDR3 protein. The sample shows 140,000 to 150,000 distinct CDR3 sequences, about 25% of them seen only once. The data were obtained in a study of T-cell memory formation after mild COVID-19. Study-level information: TCR clusters were mostly donor specific. Findings of the study overall: Confirmation of SARS-CoV-2 specificity was lacking for second-wave clones peaking day 37. The finding that pre-infection memory included some responding clones suggested that cross-reactive memory joined.

This clonotype was obtained from an adult woman who had mild COVID-19 (a few samples of this study predate the infection). Cell type and time point are not known. The sequencing sample was made of PBMCs or a T cell subset sorted from them (not recorded which).

CDR3 protein: CASSFRQGITEAFF. The CDR3, as DNA: TGTGCCAGCAGCTTCAGACAGGGGATCACTGAAGCTTTCTTT. The chain combines TRBV13 with TRBJ1-1; 8 bases are shared with TRBD1. The V gene end was trimmed by 3 bases and the J gene end by 4 bases; junction bases not matched to a gene: 4. Germline lookup yields CDR1 PRHDT and CDR2 FYEKMQ (reference sequence). The CDR3 runs 14 residues.